A selection of T cell receptor beta chains follows, all from one sample in a study of response to subunit inactivated influenza vaccine. Via MiXCR, TCRdb re-called the RT-PCR reads, giving one row per CDR3 protein. The table shows about 190,000 distinct CDR3 sequences, with around an eighth occurring only once. The sequencing used CD8+ T cells sorted from PBMCs, collected 5 days after vaccination. These receptors all stem from a man aged 50 to 59 who received an inactivated influenza vaccine. The CDR3 runs from the conserved cysteine through the conserved F or W. Fields, in order: D gene, V gene, clone size, J gene, CDR3 protein, CDR3 DNA. A D gene is named only where the DNA matches it firmly. The listing skips clone size in some rows; elsewhere it reads once, few, many or a size class.

NA	TRBV7-2	NA	TRBJ2-7	CASSFTISYEQYF	TGTGCCAGCAGCTTTACGATCTCCTACGAGCAGTACTTC
NA	TRBV20-1	NA	TRBJ2-7	CSARDRDAAYEQYF	TGCAGTGCTAGAGACCGGGACGCTGCCTACGAGCAGTACTTC
NA	TRBV6-2/TRBV6-3	NA	TRBJ2-1	CASSYSSFAGYNEQFF	TGTGCCAGCAGTTACTCGAGTTTCGCCGGGTACAATGAGCAGTTCTTC
TRBD2	TRBV3-1	NA	TRBJ2-5	CASSQGLVRETQYF	TGTGCCAGCAGCCAGGGACTAGTGAGGGAGACCCAGTACTTC
NA	TRBV5-4	NA	TRBJ1-5	CASSTDGQSNQPQHF	TGTGCCAGCAGCACCGACGGACAGAGCAATCAGCCCCAGCATTTT
NA	TRBV4-1	NA	TRBJ2-1	CASSQVWAGEVEQFF	TGCGCCAGCAGCCAAGTCTGGGCAGGGGAAGTTGAGCAGTTCTTC
NA	TRBV27	NA	TRBJ1-1	CASSVLGGNTEAFF	TGTGCCAGCAGTGTCCTTGGGGGAAACACTGAAGCTTTCTTT
NA	TRBV7-2	few	TRBJ2-3	CASSLAMIPSTDTQYF	TGTGCCAGCAGCTTAGCTATGATCCCTAGCACAGATACGCAGTATTTT
NA	TRBV7-9	few	TRBJ2-7	CASSPGRRATYEQYF	TGTGCCAGCAGCCCGGGTCGTAGGGCGACCTACGAGCAGTACTTC
NA	TRBV27	many	TRBJ2-2	CASSPQVEGTGELFF	TGTGCCAGCAGCCCCCAAGTCGAGGGCACCGGGGAGCTGTTTTTT
NA	TRBV5-5	NA	TRBJ1-2	CASSFDRNYGYTF	TGTGCCAGCAGCTTCGACAGGAATTATGGCTACACCTTC
NA	TRBV15	NA	TRBJ1-4	CATSTTQVGGRNEKLFF	TGTGCCACCAGCACCACCCAGGTCGGGGGAAGGAATGAAAAACTGTTTTTT
NA	TRBV30	NA	TRBJ1-3	CAWSVGAGSGNTIYF	TGTGCCTGGAGTGTTGGGGCAGGCTCTGGAAACACCATATATTTT
TRBD2	TRBV7-6	many	TRBJ2-3	CASSWPSGRDDTQYF	TGTGCCAGCAGCTGGCCTAGCGGGAGGGACGATACGCAGTATTTT
NA	TRBV5-1	NA	TRBJ1-5	CASSFIGEGQPQHF	TGCGCCAGCAGCTTCATTGGGGAAGGTCAGCCCCAGCATTTT
NA	TRBV5-6	NA	TRBJ2-5	CASSLWAGNHQETQYF	TGTGCCAGCAGCTTGTGGGCGGGGAACCACCAAGAGACCCAGTACTTC
TRBD2	TRBV10-2	few	TRBJ2-3	CASSRTSREIPDTQYF	TGCGCCAGCAGCCGGACTAGCCGGGAAATCCCAGATACGCAGTATTTT
NA	TRBV7-9	NA	TRBJ2-7	CASSQSGSGAYEQYF	TGTGCCAGCAGCCAAAGCGGATCAGGAGCCTACGAGCAGTACTTC